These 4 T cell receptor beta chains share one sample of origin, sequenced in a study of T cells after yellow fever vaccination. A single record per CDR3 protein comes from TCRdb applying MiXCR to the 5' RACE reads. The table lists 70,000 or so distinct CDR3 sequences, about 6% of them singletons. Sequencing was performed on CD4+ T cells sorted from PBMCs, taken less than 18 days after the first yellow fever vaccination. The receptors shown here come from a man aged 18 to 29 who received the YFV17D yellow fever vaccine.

The CDR3 protein is CASSYSNARVFTQYF. CDR3 DNA sequence: TGTGCCAGCAGTTACTCGAACGCGCGGGTCTTTACGCAGTATTTT. The chain carries TRBV6-5 and TRBJ2-3; maybe TRBD2 (5 bases). CDR1 is MNHEY, CDR2 SVGAGI, per germline. The CDR3 contains 15 residues. V lost 0 bases to trimming and J lost 8 bases, with 15 bases between them.

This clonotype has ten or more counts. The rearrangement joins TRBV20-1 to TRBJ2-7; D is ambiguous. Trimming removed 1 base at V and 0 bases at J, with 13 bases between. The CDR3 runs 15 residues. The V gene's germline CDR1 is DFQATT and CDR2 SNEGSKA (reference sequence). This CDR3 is CSARACLPSSYEQYV. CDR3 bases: TGCAGTGCTAGAGCCTGTCTTCCCAGCTCCTACGAGCAGTACGTC.

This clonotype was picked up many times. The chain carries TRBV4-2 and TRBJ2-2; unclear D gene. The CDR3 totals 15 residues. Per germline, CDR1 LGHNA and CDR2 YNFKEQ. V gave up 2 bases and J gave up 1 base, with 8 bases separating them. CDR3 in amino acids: CASSQSSLNTGELFF. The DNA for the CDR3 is TGTGCCAGCAGCCAATCCAGCTTGAACACCGGGGAGCTGTTTTTT.

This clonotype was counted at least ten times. Written as DNA, the CDR3 is TGTGCCAGCAGCTTAGCTCTGATAAATGAAAAACTGTTTTTT. The encoded protein is CASSLALINEKLFF. The chain recombines TRBV7-2 with TRBJ1-4; no clear D gene. V was shortened by 0 bases and J by 5 bases, with 7 bases between the two germline ends. This CDR3 is 14 amino acids long. Germline CDR1 SGHTA, CDR2 FQGNSA.